The entry below gives a single T cell receptor beta chain sequence along with its context. Antigen specificity is unknown. The CDR3 sequence is 15 residues long. Germline V CDR1 and CDR2: SQVTM, ANQGSEA. Trimming removed 5 bases from V and 6 bases from J; junction bases left unmatched: 12. The data originate from a study of CD8+ T cells in alopecia areata. RNA extraction was followed by reverse transcription into cDNA, which acted as the sequencing template. Data came from immunoSEQ multiplex PCR; TCRdb stores just in-frame clones and leaves some out. The sample records about 280,000 clones, roughly 60% being singletons. Findings and limits, study-wide: Only one nonresponder was present, which leaves the link between baseline CD8+ expansion and response uncertain. Resident alphabeta T cells of normal skin are also sequenced in scalp samples.

Treatment reported: oral pan-JAK inhibitor, 5-10 mg twice daily. Researchers gathered lesional scalp punch biopsies and peripheral blood from patients with alopecia areata. The specimen comprised CD4+ T cells sorted from blood, sampled at week 24, from a patient treated with tofacitinib. The TCR was taken from a human donor with alopecia areata. The chain recombines TRBV29-1 with TRBJ1-5, with 8 bases matching TRBD1. CDR3 nucleotides: TGCAGCGTTACTCAAACAGGGGGGTGGGGTCAGCCCCAGCATTTT. This encodes CSVTQTGGWGQPQHF.